The rows below give T cell receptor beta chains drawn from one sample of a study of low-dose radiotherapy and immunotherapy resistance in tumors. TCRdb re-derived calls from the reads in MiXCR, one entry per CDR3 protein. This sample has 70,000 to 95,000 distinct CDR3 sequences, with about 18% found just once. The source material was PBMCs, sampled before treatment. All receptors come from a male donor with prostate cancer. The CDR3 runs from the conserved cysteine through the conserved F or W. Each record gives: V gene, J gene, clone size, D gene, CDR3 protein, CDR3 DNA. A D gene is named only where the DNA matches it firmly. Rows may omit the clone size; those that give it use once, few, many or a size class.

v_gene: TRBV4-2
j_gene: TRBJ2-7
abundance: many
d_gene: .
CDR3aa: CASSRDFGQLSYEQYF
CDR3nt: TGTGCCAGCAGCCGTGATTTCGGACAACTCTCCTACGAGCAGTACTTC

v_gene: TRBV20-1
j_gene: TRBJ2-7
abundance: .
d_gene: TRBD2
CDR3aa: CSAFGLAGVQETQYEQYF
CDR3nt: TGCAGTGCTTTCGGACTAGCGGGGGTTCAAGAGACCCAGTACGAGCAGTACTTC

v_gene: TRBV14
j_gene: TRBJ1-2
abundance: many
d_gene: .
CDR3aa: CASSQVRGSLYGYTF
CDR3nt: TGTGCCAGCAGCCAAGTCAGGGGATCTCTCTATGGCTACACCTTC

v_gene: TRBV27
j_gene: TRBJ2-7
abundance: few
d_gene: TRBD2
CDR3aa: CASSPAGGGAYEQYF
CDR3nt: TGTGCCAGCAGCCCCGCCGGGGGGGGGGCCTACGAGCAGTACTTC

v_gene: TRBV20-1
j_gene: TRBJ2-5
abundance: .
d_gene: .
CDR3aa: CSARAPTGAGETQYF
CDR3nt: TGCAGTGCTAGGGCCCCCACGGGCGCCGGGGAGACCCAGTACTTC

v_gene: TRBV9
j_gene: TRBJ2-7
abundance: .
d_gene: TRBD1
CDR3aa: CASSVDWGQGSEQYF
CDR3nt: TGTGCCAGCAGCGTAGATTGGGGACAGGGGTCCGAGCAGTACTTC

v_gene: TRBV5-1
j_gene: TRBJ2-7
abundance: many
d_gene: .
CDR3aa: CASSFLRGHEQYF
CDR3nt: TGCGCCAGCAGCTTTTTAAGAGGGCACGAGCAGTACTTC

v_gene: TRBV11-2
j_gene: TRBJ2-3
abundance: many
d_gene: TRBD2
CDR3aa: CASSPRRGDTDTQYF
CDR3nt: TGTGCCAGCAGCCCCCGTCGGGGGGACACAGATACGCAGTATTTT

v_gene: TRBV5-8
j_gene: TRBJ2-4
abundance: .
d_gene: .
CDR3aa: CASSLAGAAGNIQYF
CDR3nt: TGTGCCAGCAGCTTGGCCGGGGCGGCGGGGAACATTCAGTACTTC

v_gene: TRBV7-9
j_gene: TRBJ2-2
abundance: .
d_gene: .
CDR3aa: CASSLGQGGANTGELFF
CDR3nt: TGTGCCAGCAGCTTAGGTCAGGGGGGAGCGAACACCGGGGAGCTGTTTTTT

v_gene: TRBV10-2
j_gene: TRBJ2-7
abundance: many
d_gene: .
CDR3aa: CASSAGGKSEQYF
CDR3nt: TGCGCCAGCAGTGCCGGGGGAAAGAGCGAGCAGTACTTC